This T cell receptor (beta chain) was identified in a study of T cell repertoires in cytomegalovirus infection. Study-wide background: CMV infection plus the matching HLA type was flagged by public TCR beta signatures.

Each CDR3 protein is one row after TCRdb ran MiXCR on the reads. Among about 230,000 distinct CDR3 sequences listed, under 25% were seen once. Study findings and constraints: The cumulative frequency of public TCR beta families identified carriers of CMV plus the relevant HLA. CMV-specific TCR beta clonotypes restricted by HLA-C dominated the ex vivo response.

V lost 1 base and J 2 bases, leaving 12 bases between the germline ends. The germline gives CDR1 MDHEN, CDR2 SYDVKM. CDR3 length equals 15 residues. This clonotype was detected many times. Its antigen is unknown. The clonotype comes from a human donor in good health (CMV status not recorded). Some clones in this sample may be carry-over from other donors' samples. This chain links TRBV28 with TRBJ2-7; TRBD1 is a possible D gene (5 bases). The sample taken for sequencing was CD8+ T cells from PBMCs. The CDR3 region is CASSLSRQPTYEQYF. For the CDR3, the DNA is TGTGCCAGCAGTTTATCCCGACAGCCTACCTACGAGCAGTACTTC. The full variable domain, with the rest looked up from reference TRBV28 and TRBJ2-7, is DVKVTQSSRYLVKRTGEKVFLECVQDMDHENMFWYRQDPGLGLRLIYFSYDVKMKEKGDIPEGYSVSREKKERFSLILESASTNQTSMYLCASSLSRQPTYEQYFGPGTRLTVT.